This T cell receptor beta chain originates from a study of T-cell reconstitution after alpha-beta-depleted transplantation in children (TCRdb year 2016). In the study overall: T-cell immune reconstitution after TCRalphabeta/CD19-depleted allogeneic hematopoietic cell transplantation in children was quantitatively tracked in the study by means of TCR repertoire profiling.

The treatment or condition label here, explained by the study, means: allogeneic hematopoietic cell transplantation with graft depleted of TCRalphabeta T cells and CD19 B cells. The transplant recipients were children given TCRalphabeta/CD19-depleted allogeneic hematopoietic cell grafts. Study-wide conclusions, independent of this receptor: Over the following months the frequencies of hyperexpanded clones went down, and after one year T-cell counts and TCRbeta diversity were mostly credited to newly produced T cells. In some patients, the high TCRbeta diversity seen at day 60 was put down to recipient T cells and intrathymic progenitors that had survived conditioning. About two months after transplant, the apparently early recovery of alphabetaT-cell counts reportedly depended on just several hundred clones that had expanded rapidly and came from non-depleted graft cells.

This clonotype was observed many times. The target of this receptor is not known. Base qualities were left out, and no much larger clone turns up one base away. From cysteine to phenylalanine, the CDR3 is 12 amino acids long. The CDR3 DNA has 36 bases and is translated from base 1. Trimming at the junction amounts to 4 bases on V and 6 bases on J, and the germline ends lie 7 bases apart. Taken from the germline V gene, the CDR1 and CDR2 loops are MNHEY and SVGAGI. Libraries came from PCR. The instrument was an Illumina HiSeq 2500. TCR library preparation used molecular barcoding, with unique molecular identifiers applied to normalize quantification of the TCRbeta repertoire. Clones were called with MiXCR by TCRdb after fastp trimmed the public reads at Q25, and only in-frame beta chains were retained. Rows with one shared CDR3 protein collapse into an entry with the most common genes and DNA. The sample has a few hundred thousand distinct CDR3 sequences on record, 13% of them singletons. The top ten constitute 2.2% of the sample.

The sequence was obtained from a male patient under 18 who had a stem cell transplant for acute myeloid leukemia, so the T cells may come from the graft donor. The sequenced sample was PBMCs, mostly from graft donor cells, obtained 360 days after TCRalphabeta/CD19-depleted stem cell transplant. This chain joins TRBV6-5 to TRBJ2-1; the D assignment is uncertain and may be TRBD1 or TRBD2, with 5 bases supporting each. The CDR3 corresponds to CASSFGANEQFF. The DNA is TGTGCCAGCAGTTTCGGGGCCAATGAGCAGTTCTTC.